The 31 T cell receptor beta chains below come from one sample, sequenced in a study of cytomegalovirus exposure and HLA in healthy donors. PCR employed 60 Vbeta and 13 Jbeta primers. TCRdb's copy holds only in-frame clones and misses some; the assay was immunoSEQ multiplex PCR. The sample lists 210,000 or so clones; about 84% were seen once. What was sequenced was PBMCs. The receptors were gathered from a human donor in good health.

The J gene is TRBJ2-1, the V gene TRBV5-1; 10 nucleotides agree with TRBD2. Germline trimming cut 0 bases from V and 4 bases from J; bases unmatched to any gene: 4. Germline V gives CDR1 SGHRS, CDR2 YFSETQ. The CDR3 length is 16 residues. The CDR3 DNA reads as TGCGCCAGCAGCTTGGAGCCTAGCGGGGGTTACAATGAGCAGTTCTTC. Its translation is CASSLEPSGGYNEQFF. Full variable domain (missing parts from reference TRBV5-1 and TRBJ2-1): KAGVTQTPRYLIKTRGQQVTLSCSPISGHRSVSWYQQTPGQGLQFLFEYFSETQRNKGNFPGRFSGRQFSNSRSEMNVSTLELGDSALYLCASSLEPSGGYNEQFFGPGTRLTVL.

This clone turned up a few times. The chain links TRBV5-4 to TRBJ2-3; no clear D. The CDR3 extends over 15 amino acids. V was trimmed by 4 bases and J by 2 bases, leaving 14 bases between them. Germline CDR1 and CDR2: SGHNT and YYREEE (reference sequence). CDR3 sequence reads: CASSHQAQNTDTQYF. The CDR3 DNA is TGTGCCAGCAGCCATCAGGCCCAAAACACAGATACGCAGTATTTT. Looking up the rest from reference TRBV5-4 and TRBJ2-3 gives the full variable domain: ETGVTQSPTHLIKTRGQQVTLRCSSQSGHNTVSWYQQALGQGPQFIFQYYREEENGRGNFPPRFSGLQFPNYSSELNVNALELDDSALYLCASSHQAQNTDTQYFGPGTRLTVL.

This sequence joins TRBV19 and TRBJ1-5, with 9 bases lining up with TRBD1. CDR1 is LNHDA and CDR2 is SQIVND in the germline V gene (reference sequence). V dropped 7 bases and J dropped 6; count of bases not matched to a gene: 7. The CDR3 sequence is 14 residues long. In DNA, the CDR3 is TGTGCCAGTACACCGGGACAGGGAAGTCAGCCCCAGCATTTT. Residues: CASTPGQGSQPQHF.

This sequence joins TRBV9 and TRBJ2-1; possibly TRBD2 for D (6 bases). Germline lookup yields CDR1 SGDLS and CDR2 YYNGEE. The ends were cut back, 0 bases at V and 3 bases at J, with 7 bases in the middle. The CDR3 runs 14 residues. The CDR3 loop reads CASSVGDFYNEQFF. CDR3 in DNA: TGTGCCAGCAGCGTAGGGGACTTCTACAATGAGCAGTTCTTC.

The gene calls are TRBV10-3 and TRBJ1-4; 7 bases are shared with TRBD1. The CDR3 runs 15 residues. With V trimmed by 3 bases and J by 5 bases, 6 bases remained unmatched. Germline CDR1 and CDR2: ENHRY and SYGVKD. CDR3 bases: TGTGCCATCAGTGATGCGACAGGGAGAAATGAAAAACTGTTTTTT. It specifies CAISDATGRNEKLFF.

The rearrangement links TRBV11-2 to TRBJ2-5; no definite D call. V was clipped by 1 base and J by 7 bases, with 16 bases between them. The CDR3 is 15 residues long. The germline V gene encodes CDR1 SGHAT and CDR2 FQNNGV. The CDR3 sequence: CASSLVFEVSVTQYF. The CDR3 DNA follows: TGTGCCAGCAGCTTAGTTTTTGAGGTTTCGGTGACCCAGTACTTC.

This clone has just one count. The chain joins TRBV19 to TRBJ1-4; tentative D call: TRBD1 (5 bases). There are 14 residues in the CDR3. V was pared by 4 bases and J by 4 bases, with 10 bases between. Germline V gene lookup returns CDR1 LNHDA and CDR2 SQIVND (reference sequence). The CDR3 spells CASSTGENNEKLFF. CDR3 coding DNA: TGTGCCAGTAGTACGGGGGAGAATAATGAAAAACTGTTTTTT.

V gene TRBV6-4 combines with J gene TRBJ2-1; D is perhaps TRBD2 (5 bases). The V gene lost 4 bases and the J gene lost 4 bases, with 11 bases spanning the gap. CDR1 is MRHNA, CDR2 SNTAGT, per germline. The CDR3 has 14 residues. The CDR3 DNA is TGTGCCAGCAGTGCCCGGACTGGTTACAATGAGCAGTTCTTC. Residues: CASSARTGYNEQFF.

The rearrangement links TRBV28 to TRBJ1-2; D gene unclear. There are 12 residues in the CDR3. Germline CDR1 MDHEN, CDR2 SYDVKM. V was trimmed by 5 bases and J by 0 bases, leaving 4 bases between them. The CDR3 DNA reads TGTGCCAGCAGTCAGACTAACTATGGCTACACCTTC. Its protein is CASSQTNYGYTF.

The genes are TRBV6-1 and TRBJ1-6; D remains ambiguous. The CDR3 is 12 amino acids. V was clipped by 11 bases and J by 5 bases, with 10 bases between them. Germline V gene lookup returns CDR1 MNHNS and CDR2 SASEGT. The CDR3 bases are TGTGCCGACGGGGAGCATAATTCACCCCTCCACTTT. Translated: CADGEHNSPLHF.

The rearrangement uses TRBV2 and TRBJ2-5, with TRBD2 matching 12 bases. This CDR3 has 15 amino acids. J lost 5 bases, V lost 6 bases, and 7 bases had no gene match. Germline loops: CDR1 SNHLY, CDR2 FYNNEI. The CDR3 sequence: CASRLTSGSRETQYF. For the CDR3, the DNA is TGTGCCAGCAGGTTGACTAGCGGGAGTCGTGAGACCCAGTACTTC.

This sequence joins TRBV6-1 and TRBJ2-5; 7 positions agree with TRBD1. The V segment lost 2 bases and the J segment 2 bases; nucleotides outside the gene matches: 8. The CDR3 consists of 16 residues. CDR1 MNHNS and CDR2 SASEGT come from the germline V gene. The CDR3 reads CASSEWGTRGQETQYF. In nucleotides, the CDR3 is TGTGCCAGCAGTGAATGGGGGACCAGGGGGCAAGAGACCCAGTACTTC.

The sample holds one count of this clone. The rearrangement joins TRBV9 to TRBJ1-2, with D perhaps matching TRBD1 (5 bases). Germline CDR1 and CDR2: SGDLS and YYNGEE. CDR3 size: 15 residues. The V and J ends lost 4 bases and 0 bases respectively, with 13 bases between them. CDR3 in amino acids: CASSTQGAPNYGYTF. The CDR3 DNA sequence: TGTGCCAGCAGCACCCAAGGGGCCCCTAACTATGGCTACACCTTC.

The CDR3 spells CASSSPGGAYYEQYF. CDR3 bases: TGTGCCAGCAGTAGCCCTGGGGGGGCATACTACGAGCAGTACTTC. The V and J genes are TRBV28 and TRBJ2-7; maybe TRBD2 (7 bases). From germline, CDR1 is MDHEN and CDR2 SYDVKM. This CDR3 spans 15 amino acids. The V gene lost 5 bases and the J gene lost 3 bases, with 17 bases spanning the gap.

The rearrangement joins TRBV7-8 to TRBJ1-2, with D possibly TRBD1 on 5 matching bases. V lost 3 bases, J lost 7 bases, and 15 bases lay in between. This CDR3 spans 14 amino acids. Looked up from germline, CDR1 is SGHVS and CDR2 is FQNEAQ. The CDR3 nucleotides read TGTGCCAGCAGCTTGGTCCAGGGCAATGGTGGCTACACCTTC. It yields the protein CASSLVQGNGGYTF.

In its sample, this clone was seen a few times. The V and J genes are TRBV9 and TRBJ1-4; 7 nucleotides line up with TRBD1. Germline CDR1 is SGDLS and CDR2 is YYNGEE. Trimming at V came to 0 bases and at J to 7 bases, leaving 6 bases not matched to a gene. The CDR3 has 15 residues. DNA for the CDR3: TGTGCCAGCAGCGTAGGACAGGGTCCGACTGAAAAACTGTTTTTT. It translates to CASSVGQGPTEKLFF.

The J gene is TRBJ2-5, the V gene TRBV4-3; 10 nucleotides align to TRBD2. Germline V lookup: CDR1 LGHNA, CDR2 YSLEER. CDR3 size: 14 residues. V trimming: 0 bases; J trimming: 13 bases; junction bases outside the gene matches: 8. The CDR3 DNA is TGCGCCAGCAGCCAAGATCCGACTAGCGGGCAGCCGTACTTC. It is translated as CASSQDPTSGQPYF.

V is TRBV6-6 and J is TRBJ2-1; a possible D gene is TRBD1 (6 bases). The germline gives CDR1 MNHNY, CDR2 SVGAGI (reference sequence). V lost 5 bases, J lost 4 bases, and 9 bases lay in between. The CDR3 extends over 13 amino acids. CDR3 region: CASSQGSYNEQFF. The CDR3 DNA is TGTGCCAGCAGTCAGGGGTCGTACAATGAGCAGTTCTTC.

This clone was observed a few times. This chain connects TRBV7-2 to TRBJ2-5, with D maybe TRBD1 (6 bases). V was pared by 5 bases and J by 1 base, with 11 bases between. CDR3 length: 14 amino acids. From germline, CDR1 is SGHTA and CDR2 FQGNSA. Here the CDR3 reads CASSRTGFQETQYF. The CDR3 DNA is TGTGCCAGCAGCAGAACAGGGTTCCAAGAGACCCAGTACTTC. The whole variable domain, remainder taken from reference TRBV7-2 and TRBJ2-5, is GAGVSQSPSNKVTEKGKDVELRCDPISGHTALYWYRQSLGQGLEFLIYFQGNSAPDKSGLPSDRFSAERTGGSVSTLTIQRTQQEDSAVYLCASSRTGFQETQYFGPGTRLLVL.

The chain combines TRBV6-5 with TRBJ1-1; 7 bases agree with TRBD1. The V gene end was trimmed by 5 bases and the J gene end by 4 bases; junction bases not matched to a gene: 10. There are 15 residues in the CDR3. From germline, CDR1 is MNHEY and CDR2 SVGAGI. CDR3 loop: CASSGRPGGSTEAFF. The CDR3 DNA reads TGTGCCAGCAGTGGACGACCAGGGGGGAGCACTGAAGCTTTCTTT.

The chain carries TRBV28 and TRBJ2-3, with D unresolved. CDR3 length equals 14 residues. The V gene lost 5 bases and the J gene lost 2 bases, with 11 bases spanning the gap. Germline CDR1 reads MDHEN; CDR2 reads SYDVKM. The CDR3 nucleotides are TGTGCCAGCAGTCGCACTCCAATCACAGATACGCAGTATTTT. Translating it yields CASSRTPITDTQYF.

The rearrangement joins TRBV7-9 to TRBJ2-7; 11 bases are shared with TRBD2. Germline V CDR1 and CDR2: SEHNR, FQNEAQ (reference sequence). V shed 4 bases, J shed 0 bases, and the junction held 5 bases outside the gene matches. This CDR3 has 16 amino acids. DNA of the CDR3: TGTGCCAGCAGCTCAACGACTAGCGGGAACTCCTACGAGCAGTACTTC. Protein product: CASSSTTSGNSYEQYF.

The chain combines TRBV7-6 with TRBJ2-5; D is possibly TRBD1 (8 bases). The V end lost 0 bases, the J end lost 7 bases, and 18 bases lay between the germline ends. This CDR3 is built from 16 residues. Germline lookup yields CDR1 SGHVS and CDR2 FNYEAQ. CDR3 sequence: CASSLAVGQGGGTQYF. In nucleotides, the CDR3 is TGTGCCAGCAGCTTAGCAGTTGGACAGGGCGGGGGGACCCAGTACTTC. Variable domain in full (rest from reference TRBV7-6 and TRBJ2-5): GAGVSQSPRYKVTKRGQDVALRCDPISGHVSLYWYRQALGQGPEFLTYFNYEAQQDKSGLPNDRFSAERPEGSISTLTIQRTEQRDSAMYRCASSLAVGQGGGTQYFGPGTRLLVL.

This clone turned up a few times. The rearrangement uses TRBV11-2 and TRBJ2-3; 9 positions agree with TRBD2. The CDR3 contains 17 residues. The V gene end was trimmed by 0 bases and the J gene end by 2 bases; junction bases not matched to a gene: 6. CDR1 is SGHAT, CDR2 FQNNGV, per germline. CDR3 sequence (DNA): TGTGCCAGCAGCTTAGATGTGCTAGCGGGGTACACAGATACGCAGTATTTT. Its protein is CASSLDVLAGYTDTQYF.

The chain carries TRBV12-5 and TRBJ2-1; no clear D. V dropped 1 base and J dropped 8 bases, with 3 bases sitting between them. CDR3 length: 11 amino acids. The germline gives CDR1 LGHNT, CDR2 FRNRAP. The DNA of the CDR3 is TGTGCTAGTGGTTTGGCCGATGAGCAGTTCTTC. Protein sequence: CASGLADEQFF. The full variable domain, in which reference TRBV12-5 and TRBJ2-1 provide the parts outside the CDR3, is DARVTQTPRHKVTEMGQEVTMRCQPILGHNTVFWYRQTMMQGLELLAYFRNRAPLDDSGMPKDRFSAEMPDATLATLKIQPSEPRDSAVYFCASGLADEQFFGPGTRLTVL.

The gene calls are TRBV28 and TRBJ2-3, with TRBD2 identical over 12 bases. Unmatched junction bases numbered 11, after V lost 5 bases and J lost 8 bases. This CDR3 has 16 amino acids. In germline, CDR1 is MDHEN, CDR2 SYDVKM. The CDR3 reads CASSHLTSGRTGTQYF. Written as DNA, the CDR3 is TGTGCCAGCAGTCACCTGACTAGCGGGAGAACGGGTACGCAGTATTTT. Variable domain in full (rest from reference TRBV28 and TRBJ2-3): DVKVTQSSRYLVKRTGEKVFLECVQDMDHENMFWYRQDPGLGLRLIYFSYDVKMKEKGDIPEGYSVSREKKERFSLILESASTNQTSMYLCASSHLTSGRTGTQYFGPGTRLTVL.

This clone has a single count. The chain carries TRBV19 and TRBJ2-1, with TRBD1 matching 8 bases. The CDR3 is 14 residues long. Germline V gene sequence: CDR1 LNHDA, CDR2 SQIVND (reference sequence). Trimming at V came to 1 base and at J to 9 bases, leaving 5 bases not matched to a gene. This CDR3 is CASSIVSRGREQFF. CDR3 DNA sequence: TGTGCCAGTAGTATAGTCAGCAGGGGGCGTGAGCAGTTCTTC.

The V call is TRBV30, the J call TRBJ1-1; tentative D call: TRBD1 (6 bases). This CDR3 contains 13 residues. The V end lost 6 bases, the J end lost 1 base, and 12 bases lay between the germline ends. Germline CDR1 and CDR2: GTSNPN and SVGIG (reference sequence). CDR3 protein: CACETGRNTEAFF. The DNA of the CDR3 is TGTGCCTGCGAAACAGGGAGGAACACTGAAGCTTTCTTT.

The J gene is TRBJ2-1, the V gene TRBV27; D is unresolved. The CDR3 spans 14 residues. V lost 5 bases and J 2 bases, leaving 10 bases between the germline ends. CDR1 and CDR2 (germline): MNHEY, SMNVEV (reference sequence). CDR3 sequence: CASSPFPPYNEQFF. The CDR3 coding sequence is TGTGCCAGCAGTCCCTTCCCCCCCTACAATGAGCAGTTCTTC.

A note on this clone: One end of the junction fails to match germline, which may point to a read error. The CDR3 DNA reads as TGTGCCAGTAGCATGCGAGGACAGGAATCCTACGAGCAGTACTTT. It encodes CASSMRGQESYEQYF. This sequence joins TRBV19 and TRBJ2-7; TRBD1 matches at 7 bases. The germline gives CDR1 LNHDA, CDR2 SQIVND (reference sequence). This CDR3 contains 15 residues.

The gene calls are TRBV30 and TRBJ1-4, with D possibly being TRBD1 (6 bases). CDR1 is GTSNPN, CDR2 SVGIG, per germline (reference sequence). Trimming pared 3 bases from V and 2 bases from J, leaving 13 bases between. This CDR3 is 15 amino acids long. The CDR3 sequence: CAWSIWGRTNEKLFF. The CDR3 DNA follows: TGTGCCTGGAGCATTTGGGGGCGGACTAATGAAAAACTGTTTTTT.